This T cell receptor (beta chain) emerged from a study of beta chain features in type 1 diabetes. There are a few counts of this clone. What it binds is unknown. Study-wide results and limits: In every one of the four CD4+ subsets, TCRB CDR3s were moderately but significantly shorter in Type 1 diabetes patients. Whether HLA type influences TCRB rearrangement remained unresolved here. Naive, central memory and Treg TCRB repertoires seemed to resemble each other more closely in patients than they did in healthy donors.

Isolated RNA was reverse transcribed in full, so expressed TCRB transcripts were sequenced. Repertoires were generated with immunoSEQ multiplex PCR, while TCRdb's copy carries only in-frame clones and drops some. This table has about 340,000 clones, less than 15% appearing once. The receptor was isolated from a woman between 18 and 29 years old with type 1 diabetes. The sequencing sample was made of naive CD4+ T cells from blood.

CDR3 coding DNA: TGTGCCTGGGGGACTAGCTGGGTGCAGTTCTTC. This gives the protein CAWGTSWVQFF. This chain connects TRBV30 to TRBJ2-1; TRBD2 matches at 9 bases. The CDR3 runs 11 residues. Unmatched junction bases numbered 5, after V lost 5 bases and J lost 12 bases. Germline CDR1 and CDR2: GTSNPN and SVGIG (reference sequence).